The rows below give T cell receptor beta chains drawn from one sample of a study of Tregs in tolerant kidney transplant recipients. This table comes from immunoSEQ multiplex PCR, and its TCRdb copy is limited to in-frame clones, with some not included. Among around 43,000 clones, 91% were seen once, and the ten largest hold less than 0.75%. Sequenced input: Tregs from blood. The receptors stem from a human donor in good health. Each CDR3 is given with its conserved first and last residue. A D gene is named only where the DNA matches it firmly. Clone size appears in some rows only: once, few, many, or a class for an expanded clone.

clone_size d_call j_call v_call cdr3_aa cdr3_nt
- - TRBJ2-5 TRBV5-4 CASSLQDSETQYF TGTGCCAGCAGCTTACAGGATTCGGAGACCCAGTACTTC
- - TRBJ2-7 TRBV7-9 CASSLPSRSYEQYF TGTGCCAGCAGCTTACCTAGCAGATCCTACGAGCAGTACTTC
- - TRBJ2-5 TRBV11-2 CASSPGARETQYF TGTGCCAGCAGCCCGGGAGCCAGGGAGACCCAGTACTTC
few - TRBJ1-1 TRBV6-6 CASIQTGTEAFF TGTGCCAGCATCCAGACTGGCACTGAAGCTTTCTTT
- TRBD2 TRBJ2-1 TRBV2 CASRSPLAGGYNEQFF TGTGCCAGCAGATCTCCCTTAGCGGGAGGGTACAATGAGCAGTTCTTC
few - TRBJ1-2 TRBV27 CASSFGRGDYGYTF TGTGCCAGCAGCTTTGGACGGGGGGACTATGGCTACACCTTC
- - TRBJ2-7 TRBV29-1 CSVELISVQYF TGCAGCGTTGAACTTATCTCTGTGCAGTACTTC
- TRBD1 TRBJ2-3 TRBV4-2 CASSQDVRTGWTDTQYF TGTGCCAGCAGCCAAGACGTTCGGACAGGGTGGACAGATACGCAGTATTTT
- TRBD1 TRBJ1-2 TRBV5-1 CASSLRGRGYGYTF TGCGCCAGCAGCCTCAGGGGGCGAGGCTATGGCTACACCTTC
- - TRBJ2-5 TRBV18 CASSPNQGETQYF TGTGCCAGCTCACCAAACCAGGGGGAGACCCAGTACTTC
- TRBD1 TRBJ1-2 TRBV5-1 CASSYQGAGGYTF TGCGCCAGCAGCTACCAGGGGGCGGGAGGCTACACCTTC
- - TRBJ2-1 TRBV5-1 CASSLDGGLTYNEQFF TGCGCCAGCAGCTTGGATGGGGGGCTCACCTACAATGAGCAGTTCTTC
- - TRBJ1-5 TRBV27 CASSFLGYSNQPQHF TGTGCCAGCAGTTTTTTGGGCTATAGCAATCAGCCCCAGCATTTT
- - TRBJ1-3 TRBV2 CASSPTVSGNTIYF TGTGCCAGCAGTCCAACAGTCTCTGGAAACACCATATATTTT
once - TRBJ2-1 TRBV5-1 CASSLGRDEQFF TGCGCCAGCAGCTTGGGGCGGGATGAGCAGTTCTTC
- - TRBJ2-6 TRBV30 CAWGVRVNVLTF TGTGCCTGGGGTGTCAGGGTTAACGTCCTGACTTTC
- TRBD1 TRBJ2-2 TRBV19 CASLPPGQPGELFF TGTGCCAGTCTACCACCGGGACAGCCGGGGGAGCTGTTTTTT
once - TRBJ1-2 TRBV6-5 CASSYDSGSYGYTF TGTGCCAGCAGTTACGACTCCGGCAGCTATGGCTACACCTTC
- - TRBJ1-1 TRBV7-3 CASSLGAGATEAFF TGTGCCAGCAGCTTAGGAGCGGGGGCGACTGAAGCTTTCTTT
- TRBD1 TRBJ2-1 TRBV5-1 CASSLGQGSYNEQFF TGCGCCAGCAGCCTAGGACAGGGCTCCTACAATGAGCAGTTCTTC
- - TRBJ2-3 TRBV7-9 CASSLKAFADTQYF TGTGCCAGCAGCTTAAAGGCGTTCGCAGATACGCAGTATTTT
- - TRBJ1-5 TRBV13 CASSLSSNQPQHF TGTGCCAGCAGCTTATCCAGCAATCAGCCCCAGCATTTT
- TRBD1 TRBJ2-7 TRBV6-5 CASSYRGRKVHEQYF TGTGCCAGCAGTTACAGGGGGCGCAAGGTCCACGAGCAGTACTTC
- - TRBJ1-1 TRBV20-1 CSAREHEAFF TGCAGTGCTAGGGAGCATGAAGCTTTCTTT
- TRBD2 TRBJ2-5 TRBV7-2 CASSLGLAGASYF TGTGCCAGCAGCTTAGGACTAGCGGGGGCCTCGTACTTC
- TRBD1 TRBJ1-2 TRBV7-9 CASSRTPDRAWTGYTF TGTGCCAGCAGCCGCACGCCGGACAGGGCATGGACTGGCTACACCTTC
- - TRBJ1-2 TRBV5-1 CASTRWRGGADYGYTF TGCGCCAGCACCCGTTGGAGAGGGGGTGCTGACTATGGCTACACCTTC
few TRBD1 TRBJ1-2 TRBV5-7 CASSLPQGGGGNYGYTF TGTGCCAGCAGCTTGCCGCAGGGGGGCGGGGGCAACTATGGCTACACCTTC
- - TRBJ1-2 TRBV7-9 CASSPPRWGYTF TGTGCCAGCAGCCCCCCCAGATGGGGCTACACCTTC
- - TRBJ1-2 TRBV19 CASSIRPLYGYTF TGTGCCAGTAGTATAAGGCCCCTCTATGGCTACACCTTC
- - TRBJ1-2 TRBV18 CASSRSGEGSYTF TGTGCCAGCTCACGCTCAGGGGAGGGTAGCTACACCTTC
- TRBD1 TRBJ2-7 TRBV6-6 CASSYPTGEQYF TGTGCCAGCAGTTACCCGACAGGGGAGCAGTACTTC
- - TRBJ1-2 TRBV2 CASSWTAGYTF TGTGCCAGCAGTTGGACGGCTGGCTACACCTTC
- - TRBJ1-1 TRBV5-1 CASQSGMPPNTEAFF TGCGCCAGCCAGAGCGGGATGCCTCCGAACACTGAAGCTTTCTTT
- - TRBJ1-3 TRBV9 CASSIQGISGNTIYF TGTGCCAGCAGCATCCAAGGGATATCAGGAAACACCATATATTTT
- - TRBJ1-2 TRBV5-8 CASSFRRRANYGYTF TGTGCCAGCAGCTTTCGGCGTAGAGCTAACTATGGCTACACCTTC
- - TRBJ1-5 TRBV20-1 CSARRNQPQHF TGCAGTGCTAGGAGAAATCAGCCCCAGCATTTT
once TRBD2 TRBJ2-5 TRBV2 CASRKREGQETQYF TGTGCCAGCAGGAAGCGGGAGGGACAAGAGACCCAGTACTTC
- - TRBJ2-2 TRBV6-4 CASSYRAGTGELFF TGTGCCAGCAGTTACAGGGCAGGCACCGGGGAGCTGTTTTTT
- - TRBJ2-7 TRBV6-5 CASRRGREPYEQYF TGTGCCAGCAGAAGGGGCAGGGAACCCTACGAGCAGTACTTC
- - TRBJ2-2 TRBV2 CASRIVVAGGGELFF TGTGCCAGCAGAATAGTAGTGGCAGGAGGCGGGGAGCTGTTTTTT
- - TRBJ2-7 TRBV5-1 CASSLVAGRANEQYF TGCGCCAGCAGCTTGGTGGCAGGGCGGGCGAACGAGCAGTACTTC
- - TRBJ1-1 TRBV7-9 CASSPENRNTEAFF TGTGCCAGCAGCCCAGAAAACCGGAACACTGAAGCTTTCTTT
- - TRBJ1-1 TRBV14 CASSQIYRLNTEAFF TGTGCCAGCAGCCAAATATACCGGTTGAACACTGAAGCTTTCTTT
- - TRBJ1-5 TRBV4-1 CASSQDVDQPQHF TGCGCCAGCAGCCAAGATGTGGATCAGCCCCAGCATTTT
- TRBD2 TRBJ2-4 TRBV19 CASKAGEVLAKNIQYF TGTGCCAGTAAGGCGGGAGAGGTGCTAGCCAAAAACATTCAGTACTTC
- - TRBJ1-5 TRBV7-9 CASSLNAGGMNQPQHF TGTGCCAGCAGCTTAAATGCAGGTGGGATGAATCAGCCCCAGCATTTT
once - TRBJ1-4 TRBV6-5 CASRVTGGGEKLFF TGTGCCAGCAGAGTTACCGGGGGAGGTGAAAAACTGTTTTTT
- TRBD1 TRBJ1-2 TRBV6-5 CASRTIGQGYYGYTF TGTGCCAGCCGAACCATCGGACAGGGCTACTATGGCTACACCTTC
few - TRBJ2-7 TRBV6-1 CASSEFPQGPYEQYF TGTGCCAGCAGTGAGTTTCCGCAGGGCCCGTACGAGCAGTACTTC
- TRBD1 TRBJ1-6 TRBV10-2 CASRRQGGNSPLHF TGCGCCAGCAGACGACAGGGGGGCAATTCACCCCTCCACTTT
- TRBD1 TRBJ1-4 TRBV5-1 CASSLGTGSATNEKLFF TGCGCCAGCAGCTTGGGGACAGGGTCTGCAACTAATGAAAAACTGTTTTTT
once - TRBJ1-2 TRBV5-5 CASSSRSQGLYGYTF TGTGCCAGCAGCTCCCGATCCCAGGGACTCTATGGCTACACCTTC
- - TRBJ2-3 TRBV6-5 CASSLRDSLSAQYF TGTGCCAGCAGTCTCCGGGACTCACTTTCTGCGCAGTATTTT
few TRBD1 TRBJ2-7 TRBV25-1 CASSEFGQGYYEQYF TGTGCCAGCAGTGAATTTGGACAGGGGTACTACGAGCAGTACTTC